The 31 T cell receptor beta chains below all came from one sample that was sequenced in a study of blood T cell repertoires in COVID-19. Produced via immunoSEQ multiplex PCR; TCRdb's table is partial and in-frame only. Found here are 90,000 to 150,000 clones, around 88% of them singletons; the top ten hold approximately 0.81%. Sequencing was performed on peripheral blood. These receptors were collected from a woman between 45 and 65 years old with active or convalescent COVID-19.

The J gene is TRBJ2-7, the V gene TRBV7-9; perhaps TRBD1 as D (5 bases). The germline gives CDR1 SEHNR, CDR2 FQNEAQ (reference sequence). This CDR3 has 15 amino acids. Between the trimmed V and J ends, which lost 5 bases and 5 bases, there was a span of 19 bases. CDR3 region: CASSLPNVQVHEQYF. The CDR3 nucleotides read TGTGCCAGCAGCCTTCCGAACGTACAGGTCCACGAGCAGTACTTC.

This clone was detected only a few times. This sequence joins TRBV6-1 and TRBJ2-7, with 9 bases fitting TRBD1. This CDR3 is 19 amino acids long. Trimming cost V 6 bases and J 4 bases; bases outside gene matches: 22. Germline V gives CDR1 MNHNS, CDR2 SASEGT. CDR3 protein: CASREQRDRVFLSGYEQYF. The CDR3 nucleotides read TGTGCCAGCAGGGAACAACGGGACAGGGTCTTCCTTTCGGGTTACGAGCAGTACTTC.

This clone was seen a handful of times. The rearrangement links TRBV6-4 to TRBJ2-5, with TRBD2 identical over 8 bases. The CDR3 consists of 14 residues. V shed 3 bases, J shed 2 bases, and the junction held 2 bases outside the gene matches. Per germline, CDR1 MRHNA and CDR2 SNTAGT. The CDR3 coding sequence is TGTGCCAGCAGTGAACGGGAGGGACAAGAGACCCAGTACTTC. This gives the protein CASSEREGQETQYF.

The chain is built from TRBV10-3 and TRBJ2-1, with 8 bases aligning to TRBD2. The trim removed 8 bases at V and 5 bases at J, leaving 8 bases unmatched. Germline-derived CDR1 and CDR2 are ENHRY and SYGVKD. The length of the CDR3 is 14 residues. CDR3 protein: CAISSGSLHNEQFF. The CDR3 nucleotides read TGTGCCATCTCGAGCGGGAGCCTACACAATGAGCAGTTCTTC.

The J gene is TRBJ2-1, the V gene TRBV5-1; D gene uncertain. Trimming took 6 bases from V and 10 from J, leaving 20 bases between them. CDR3 size: 14 residues. Germline loops: CDR1 SGHRS, CDR2 YFSETQ. The CDR3 spells CASTSSTSPREQFF. The CDR3 nucleotides read TGCGCCAGCACAAGCTCCACATCCCCGCGGGAGCAGTTCTTC.

The chain couples TRBV28 to TRBJ1-3; D unresolved. The CDR3 is 16 residues long. Germline CDR1 is MDHEN and CDR2 is SYDVKM. Trimming removed 5 bases from V and 0 bases from J, with 14 bases in between. This chain's CDR3 is CASSPGLILSGNTIYF. For the CDR3, the DNA is TGTGCCAGCAGTCCCGGACTGATCCTCTCTGGAAACACCATATATTTT. The full variable domain, completed using reference TRBV28 and TRBJ1-3, is DVKVTQSSRYLVKRTGEKVFLECVQDMDHENMFWYRQDPGLGLRLIYFSYDVKMKEKGDIPEGYSVSREKKERFSLILESASTNQTSMYLCASSPGLILSGNTIYFGEGSWLTVV.

The chain is built from TRBV27 and TRBJ2-1, with TRBD2 identical over 8 bases. With 4 bases clipped from V and 9 bases from J, the junction kept 5 bases outside the gene matches. Germline loops: CDR1 MNHEY, CDR2 SMNVEV (reference sequence). The CDR3 is made up of 13 amino acids. As DNA, the CDR3 is TGTGCCAGCAGTTCCCCCGGGAGGGGTGAGCAGTTCTTC. It encodes CASSSPGRGEQFF.

This chain joins TRBV28 and TRBJ2-2; tentative D call: TRBD2 (6 bases). The CDR3 runs 15 residues. V lost 8 bases to trimming and J lost 1 base, with 14 bases between them. The germline CDR1 and CDR2 sequences are MDHEN and SYDVKM. CDR3 region: CASGGGGLNTGELFF. The CDR3 nucleotides read TGTGCCAGCGGGGGTGGAGGGTTGAACACCGGGGAGCTGTTTTTT.

This clone was counted a single time. The rearrangement uses TRBV27 and TRBJ2-2; 7 bases line up with TRBD2. This CDR3 has 15 amino acids. Trimming took 10 bases from V and 3 from J; bases not matched to a gene: 11. Per germline, CDR1 MNHEY and CDR2 SMNVEV (reference sequence). The CDR3 here is CATRLSGDHTGELFF. In DNA form, the CDR3 reads TGTGCCACCCGGTTAAGCGGGGATCACACCGGGGAGCTGTTTTTT.

This clone was detected only once. The gene calls are TRBV18 and TRBJ2-2; TRBD1 might be the D (6 bases). V lost 5 bases to trimming and J lost 0 bases, with 10 bases between them. The germline CDR1 and CDR2 sequences are KGHSH and LQKENI. The CDR3 length is 15 residues. The CDR3 region has the DNA TGTGCCAGCTCAATCGGACAGACGAACACCGGGGAGCTGTTTTTT. Translated: CASSIGQTNTGELFF.

V usage is TRBV9 and J usage is TRBJ2-1, with 11 bases lining up with TRBD2. The CDR3 has 15 residues. The J segment lost 8 bases and the V segment lost 3 bases, leaving 7 bases of the junction unmatched. CDR1 is SGDLS and CDR2 is YYNGEE in the germline V gene. CDR3 sequence reads: CASSAGTSGLDEQFF. Here the CDR3 DNA reads TGTGCCAGCAGCGCTGGGACTAGCGGCTTGGATGAGCAGTTCTTC.

The gene calls are TRBV7-2 and TRBJ2-7; 9 bases map to TRBD1. The CDR3 is 14 residues long. The germline gives CDR1 SGHTA, CDR2 FQGNSA. V shed 7 bases and J 3 bases; nucleotides not matched to a gene: 7. The CDR3 sequence: CASTPGQGLYEQYF. The CDR3 DNA sequence: TGTGCCAGCACCCCAGGACAGGGGCTCTACGAGCAGTACTTC. The complete variable domain, with remaining parts taken from reference TRBV7-2 and TRBJ2-7, reads GAGVSQSPSNKVTEKGKDVELRCDPISGHTALYWYRQSLGQGLEFLIYFQGNSAPDKSGLPSDRFSAERTGGSVSTLTIQRTQQEDSAVYLCASTPGQGLYEQYFGPGTRLTVT.

The chain has TRBV9 and TRBJ2-3; the D gene is possibly TRBD2 (6 bases). CDR1 and CDR2 from the germline V gene are SGDLS and YYNGEE. With 0 bases removed from V and 2 bases from J, the gap between germline ends came to 10 bases. This CDR3 spans 15 amino acids. The CDR3 DNA sequence: TGTGCCAGCAGCGTAGGAGGGAGGCACACAGATACGCAGTATTTT. It yields the protein CASSVGGRHTDTQYF.

The chain recombines TRBV2 with TRBJ2-5; D gene uncertain. Looked up from germline, CDR1 is SNHLY and CDR2 is FYNNEI. Trimming took 5 bases from V and 0 from J, leaving 7 bases between them. The CDR3 is 13 residues long. CDR3 loop: CASSFSYQETQYF. Here the CDR3 DNA reads TGTGCCAGCAGTTTTTCGTACCAAGAGACCCAGTACTTC.

V is TRBV28 and J is TRBJ1-5; D is ambiguous. CDR1 is MDHEN, CDR2 SYDVKM, per germline. The V end was cut by 6 bases, the J end by 6 bases, with 9 bases between. CDR3 length: 12 amino acids. CDR3 region: CASRLAGQPQHF. The CDR3 nucleotides are TGTGCCAGCAGGCTGGCGGGTCAGCCCCAGCATTTT.

The V and J genes are TRBV18 and TRBJ1-4; no clear D gene. CDR1 is KGHSH, CDR2 LQKENI, per germline. The V end lost 2 bases, the J end lost 6 bases, and 7 bases lay between the germline ends. The CDR3 is made up of 13 amino acids. DNA of the CDR3: TGTGCCAGCTCACCAGTTCCCGATGAAAAACTGTTTTTT. The encoded protein is CASSPVPDEKLFF. Full variable domain (missing parts from reference TRBV18 and TRBJ1-4): NAGVMQNPRHLVRRRGQEARLRCSPMKGHSHVYWYRQLPEEGLKFMVYLQKENIIDESGMPKERFSAEFPKEGPSILRIQQVVRGDSAAYFCASSPVPDEKLFFGSGTQLSVL.

The DNA of the CDR3 is TGCGCCAGCAGCCACGGGATGAACACCGGGGAGCTGTTTTTT. Its translation is CASSHGMNTGELFF. This chain connects TRBV4-3 to TRBJ2-2, with TRBD2 as a possible D gene (5 bases). CDR1 and CDR2 (germline): LGHNA, YSLEER. Trimming removed 3 bases from V and 1 base from J, with 6 bases in between. The length of the CDR3 is 14 residues.

CDR3 protein: CASSSRQAGNTIYF. Here the CDR3 DNA reads TGTGCCAGCAGCTCCCGACAGGCTGGAAACACCATATATTTT. The rearrangement links TRBV7-6 to TRBJ1-3; weak D call: TRBD1 (6 bases). CDR1 SGHVS and CDR2 FNYEAQ come from the germline V gene. Trimming shortened V by 4 bases and J by 2 bases, and 9 bases separated the two germline ends. This CDR3 comprises 14 residues.

The gene calls are TRBV28 and TRBJ1-1; D not resolved. The ends were cut back, 3 bases at V and 4 bases at J, with 6 bases in the middle. Germline V gives CDR1 MDHEN, CDR2 SYDVKM. The CDR3 loop spans 12 amino acids. The CDR3 protein is CASSFPSTEAFF. In DNA, the CDR3 is TGTGCCAGCAGTTTCCCCTCCACTGAAGCTTTCTTT.

In nucleotides, the CDR3 is TGTGCCAGCAGCGGGACAGGCCCCTATAGCAATCAGCCCCAGCATTTT. It translates to CASSGTGPYSNQPQHF. J is TRBJ1-5 and V is TRBV6-2 or TRBV6-3; TRBD1 agrees at 8 bases. Unmatched junction bases numbered 7, after V lost 6 bases and J lost 0 bases. CDR1 is MNHEY, CDR2 SVGEGT, per germline. The CDR3 has 16 residues.

CDR3 bases: TGTGCCAGCTCACGGTCAGGGGATAATTCACCCCTCCACTTT. Amino acids: CASSRSGDNSPLHF. The chain has TRBV18 and TRBJ1-6, with D maybe TRBD1 (6 bases). V was clipped by 4 bases and J by 5 bases, with 9 bases between them. This CDR3 is 14 amino acids long. Germline CDR1 reads KGHSH; CDR2 reads LQKENI.

V gene TRBV7-2 combines with J gene TRBJ2-7, with D unresolved. This CDR3 has 14 amino acids. The germline V gene has CDR1 SGHTA and CDR2 FQGNSA. Trimming stripped 1 base from V and 0 bases from J, with 7 bases between. The CDR3 reads CASSLDGYSYEQYF. CDR3 DNA sequence: TGTGCCAGCAGCTTAGACGGTTACTCCTACGAGCAGTACTTC.

CDR3 amino acids: CASSLALGTAEAFF. The CDR3 DNA is TGTGCCAGCAGCTTAGCGCTGGGGACAGCTGAAGCTTTCTTT. V gene TRBV7-2 combines with J gene TRBJ1-1; 7 positions match TRBD1. Germline V gene lookup returns CDR1 SGHTA and CDR2 FQGNSA. This CDR3 region has 14 residues. Trimming cost V 0 bases and J 6 bases; bases outside gene matches: 4.

The V gene is TRBV19, the J gene TRBJ2-2; 7 positions match TRBD1. The germline V gene encodes CDR1 LNHDA and CDR2 SQIVND (reference sequence). This CDR3 is built from 19 residues. V was clipped by 4 bases and J by 3 bases; unmatched bases: 17. The CDR3 spells CASSTLIWTGRWYTGELFF. CDR3 sequence (DNA): TGTGCCAGTAGTACCCTCATCTGGACAGGACGATGGTACACCGGGGAGCTGTTTTTT. The full variable domain, in which reference TRBV19 and TRBJ2-2 provide the parts outside the CDR3, is DGGITQSPKYLFRKEGQNVTLSCEQNLNHDAMYWYRQDPGQGLRLIYYSQIVNDFQKGDIAEGYSVSREKKESFPLTVTSAQKNPTAFYLCASSTLIWTGRWYTGELFFGEGSRLTVL.

This clone showed up just once. The V and J genes are TRBV5-4 and TRBJ1-1; the D is unclear. V lost 4 bases, J lost 8 bases, and 18 bases lay in between. The CDR3 spans 14 residues. The V gene's germline CDR1 is SGHNT and CDR2 YYREEE (reference sequence). The chain's CDR3 is CASSRKSVREEAFF. The CDR3 coding sequence is TGTGCCAGCAGCCGGAAGTCTGTCCGGGAGGAAGCTTTCTTT. Drawing the rest from reference TRBV5-4 and TRBJ1-1, the complete variable domain is ETGVTQSPTHLIKTRGQQVTLRCSSQSGHNTVSWYQQALGQGPQFIFQYYREEENGRGNFPPRFSGLQFPNYSSELNVNALELDDSALYLCASSRKSVREEAFFGQGTRLTVV.

The V and J genes are TRBV19 and TRBJ1-5; 8 positions match TRBD1. Germline CDR1 LNHDA, CDR2 SQIVND (reference sequence). Losses at the gene ends were 6 bases for V and 6 bases for J; bases not matched to a gene: 4. CDR3 length: 13 residues. The DNA for the CDR3 is TGTGCCAGTAGGCAGGGGGCAAGTCAGCCCCAGCATTTT. This gives the protein CASRQGASQPQHF.

This chain uses TRBV4-1 with TRBJ2-7, with D possibly matching TRBD2 (5 bases). Germline lookup yields CDR1 MGHRA and CDR2 YSYEKL. The CDR3 length is 15 residues. The V end was cut by 0 bases, the J end by 4 bases, with 13 bases between. The chain's CDR3 is CASSQERAAIYEQYF. CDR3 DNA sequence: TGCGCCAGCAGCCAAGAGAGGGCAGCAATATACGAGCAGTACTTC.

The chain employs TRBV27 and TRBJ1-3; D is uncertain. Trimming took off 6 bases at V and 2 bases at J, with 8 bases between the two ends. This CDR3 is built from 13 residues. The germline V gene has CDR1 MNHEY and CDR2 SMNVEV (reference sequence). In nucleotides, the CDR3 is TGTGCCAGCAGCCCCAGAACTGGAAACACCATATATTTT. Translating it yields CASSPRTGNTIYF.

This rearrangement joins TRBV28 to TRBJ2-7; 7 nucleotides agree with TRBD2. Losses at the gene ends were 6 bases for V and 4 bases for J; bases not matched to a gene: 9. Germline V gene lookup returns CDR1 MDHEN and CDR2 SYDVKM. The CDR3 sequence is 14 residues long. The chain's CDR3 is CASRAGGRGYEQYF. The CDR3 DNA reads as TGTGCCAGCAGGGCTGGGGGGAGGGGTTACGAGCAGTACTTC.

The chain combines TRBV19 with TRBJ1-5; 10 bases map to TRBD1. Losses at the gene ends were 2 bases for V and 2 bases for J; bases not matched to a gene: 3. The germline gives CDR1 LNHDA, CDR2 SQIVND (reference sequence). The CDR3 contains 16 residues. The CDR3 nucleotides read TGTGCCAGTAGTATAATCGGGACAGGGGGCAATCAGCCCCAGCATTTT. It encodes CASSIIGTGGNQPQHF.

This chain links TRBV5-4 with TRBJ2-6, with TRBD1 matching 7 bases. With V trimmed by 5 bases and J by 0 bases, 11 bases remained unmatched. The CDR3 covers 18 residues. Germline V CDR1 and CDR2: SGHNT, YYREEE (reference sequence). The CDR3 spells CASSRKQGPISGANVLTF. The CDR3 region has the DNA TGTGCCAGCAGTAGGAAACAGGGGCCCATCTCTGGGGCCAACGTCCTGACTTTC.